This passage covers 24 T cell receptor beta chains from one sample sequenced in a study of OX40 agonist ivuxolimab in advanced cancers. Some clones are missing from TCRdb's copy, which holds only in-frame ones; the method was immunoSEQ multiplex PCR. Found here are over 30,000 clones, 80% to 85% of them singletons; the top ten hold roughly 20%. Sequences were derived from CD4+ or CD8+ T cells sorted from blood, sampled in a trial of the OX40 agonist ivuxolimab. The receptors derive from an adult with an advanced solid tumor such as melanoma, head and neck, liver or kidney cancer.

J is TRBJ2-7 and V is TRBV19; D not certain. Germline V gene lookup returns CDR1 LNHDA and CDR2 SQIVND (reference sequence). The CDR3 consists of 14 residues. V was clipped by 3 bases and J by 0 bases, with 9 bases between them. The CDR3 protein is CASSIQVSSYEQYF. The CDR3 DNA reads TGTGCCAGTAGTATTCAGGTTAGCTCCTACGAGCAGTACTTC. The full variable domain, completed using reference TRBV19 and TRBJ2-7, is DGGITQSPKYLFRKEGQNVTLSCEQNLNHDAMYWYRQDPGQGLRLIYYSQIVNDFQKGDIAEGYSVSREKKESFPLTVTSAQKNPTAFYLCASSIQVSSYEQYFGPGTRLTVT.

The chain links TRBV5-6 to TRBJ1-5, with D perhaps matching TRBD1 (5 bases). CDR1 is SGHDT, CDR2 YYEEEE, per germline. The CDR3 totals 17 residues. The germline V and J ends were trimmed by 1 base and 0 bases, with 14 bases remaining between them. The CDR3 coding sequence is TGTGCCAGCAGCTTGCAAGGACATATGTATAGCAATCAGCCCCAGCATTTT. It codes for CASSLQGHMYSNQPQHF.

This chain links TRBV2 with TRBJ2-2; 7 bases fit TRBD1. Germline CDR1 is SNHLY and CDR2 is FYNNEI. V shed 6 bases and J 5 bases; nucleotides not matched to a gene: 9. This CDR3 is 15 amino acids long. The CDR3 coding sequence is TGTGCCAGCAGACCAAGGACAGGCGGGACCGGGGAGCTGTTTTTT. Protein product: CASRPRTGGTGELFF.

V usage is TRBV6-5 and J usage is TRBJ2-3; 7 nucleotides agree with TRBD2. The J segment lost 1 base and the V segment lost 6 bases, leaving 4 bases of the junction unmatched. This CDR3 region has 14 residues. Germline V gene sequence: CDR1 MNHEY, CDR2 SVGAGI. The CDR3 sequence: CASRIRGGTDTQYF. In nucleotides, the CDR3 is TGTGCCAGCAGGATACGGGGGGGCACAGATACGCAGTATTTT.

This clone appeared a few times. In DNA form, the CDR3 reads TGTGCCAGCAGCCGACAGGGAACTAATGAAAAACTGTTTTTT. This codes for CASSRQGTNEKLFF. The chain uses TRBV9 and TRBJ1-4, with 7 bases identical to TRBD1. The CDR3 extends over 14 amino acids. V lost 4 bases to trimming and J lost 1 base; unmatched junction nucleotides: 1. Germline V gene data show CDR1 as SGDLS and CDR2 as YYNGEE.

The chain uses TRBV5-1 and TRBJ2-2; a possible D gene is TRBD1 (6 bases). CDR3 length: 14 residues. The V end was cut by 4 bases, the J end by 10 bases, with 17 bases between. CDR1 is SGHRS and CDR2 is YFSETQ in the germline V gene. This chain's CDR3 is CASSLDSWAEELFF. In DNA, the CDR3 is TGCGCCAGCAGCCTGGACAGTTGGGCAGAGGAGCTGTTTTTT.

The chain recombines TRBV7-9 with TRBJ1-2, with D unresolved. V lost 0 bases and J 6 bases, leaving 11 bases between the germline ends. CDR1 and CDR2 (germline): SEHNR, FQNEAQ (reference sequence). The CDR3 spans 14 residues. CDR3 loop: CASSLAGPSDGYTF. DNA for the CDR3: TGTGCCAGCAGCTTAGCAGGGCCCTCAGATGGCTACACCTTC.

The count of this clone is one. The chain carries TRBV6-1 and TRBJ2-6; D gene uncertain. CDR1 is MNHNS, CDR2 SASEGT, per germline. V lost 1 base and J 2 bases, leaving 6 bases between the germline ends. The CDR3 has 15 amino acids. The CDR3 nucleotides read TGTGCCAGCAGTGAAGGGGGAACTGGGGCCAACGTCCTGACTTTC. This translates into CASSEGGTGANVLTF.

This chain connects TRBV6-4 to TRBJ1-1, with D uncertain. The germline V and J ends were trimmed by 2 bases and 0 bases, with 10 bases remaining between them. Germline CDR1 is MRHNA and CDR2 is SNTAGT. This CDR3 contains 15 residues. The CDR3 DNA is TGTGCCAGCAGTGACAACTTTTACCTGAACACTGAAGCTTTCTTT. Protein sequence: CASSDNFYLNTEAFF.

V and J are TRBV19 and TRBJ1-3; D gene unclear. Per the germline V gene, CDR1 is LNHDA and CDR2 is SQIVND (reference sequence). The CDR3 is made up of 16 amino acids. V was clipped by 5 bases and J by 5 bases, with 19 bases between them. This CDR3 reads CASSRLEGVGRNTIYF. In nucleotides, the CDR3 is TGTGCCAGTAGTCGCCTTGAGGGAGTGGGAAGAAACACCATATATTTT.

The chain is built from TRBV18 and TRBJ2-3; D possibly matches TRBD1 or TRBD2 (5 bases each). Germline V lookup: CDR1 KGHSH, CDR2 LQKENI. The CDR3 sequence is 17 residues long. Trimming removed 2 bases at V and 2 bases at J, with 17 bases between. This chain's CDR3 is CASSPAGRRDPTDTQYF. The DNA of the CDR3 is TGTGCCAGCTCACCAGCCGGGCGAAGGGACCCCACAGATACGCAGTATTTT.

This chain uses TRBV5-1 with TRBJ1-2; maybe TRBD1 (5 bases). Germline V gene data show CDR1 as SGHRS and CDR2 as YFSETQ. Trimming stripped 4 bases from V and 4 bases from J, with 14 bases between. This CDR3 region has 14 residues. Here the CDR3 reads CASSPPGQGYGYTF. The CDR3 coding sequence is TGCGCCAGCAGCCCCCCGGGGCAGGGCTATGGCTACACCTTC.

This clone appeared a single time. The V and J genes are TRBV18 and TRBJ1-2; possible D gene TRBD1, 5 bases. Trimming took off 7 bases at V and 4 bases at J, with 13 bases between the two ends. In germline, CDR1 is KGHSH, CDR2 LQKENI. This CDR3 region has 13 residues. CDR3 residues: CASWGGALYGYTF. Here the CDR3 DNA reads TGTGCCAGCTGGGGCGGGGCACTCTATGGCTACACCTTC.

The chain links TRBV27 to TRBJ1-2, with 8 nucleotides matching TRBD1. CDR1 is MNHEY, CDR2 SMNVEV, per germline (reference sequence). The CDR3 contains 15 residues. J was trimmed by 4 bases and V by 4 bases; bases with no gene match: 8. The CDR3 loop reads CASSSRTGPSYGYTF. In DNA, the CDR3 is TGTGCCAGCAGTTCCCGGACAGGGCCGAGCTATGGCTACACCTTC.

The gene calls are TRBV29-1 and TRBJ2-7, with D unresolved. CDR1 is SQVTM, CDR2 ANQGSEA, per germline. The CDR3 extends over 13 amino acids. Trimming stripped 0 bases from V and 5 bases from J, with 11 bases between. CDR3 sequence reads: CSVEDPSADEQYF. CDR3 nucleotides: TGCAGCGTTGAAGACCCCAGTGCGGACGAGCAGTACTTC.

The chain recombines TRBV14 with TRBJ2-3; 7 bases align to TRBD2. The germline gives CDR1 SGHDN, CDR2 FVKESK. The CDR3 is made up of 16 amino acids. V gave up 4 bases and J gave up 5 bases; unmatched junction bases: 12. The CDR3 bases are TGTGCCAGCAGCCGGCTATTCGGACTAGAGGGAGATACGCAGTATTTT. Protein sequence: CASSRLFGLEGDTQYF.

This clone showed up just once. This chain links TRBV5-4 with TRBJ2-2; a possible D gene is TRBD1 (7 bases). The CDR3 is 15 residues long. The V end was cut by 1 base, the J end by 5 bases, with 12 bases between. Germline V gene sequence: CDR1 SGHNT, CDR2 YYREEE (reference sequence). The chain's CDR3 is CASSLNRGGTGELFF. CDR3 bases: TGTGCCAGCAGCTTGAACAGGGGAGGAACCGGGGAGCTGTTTTTT.

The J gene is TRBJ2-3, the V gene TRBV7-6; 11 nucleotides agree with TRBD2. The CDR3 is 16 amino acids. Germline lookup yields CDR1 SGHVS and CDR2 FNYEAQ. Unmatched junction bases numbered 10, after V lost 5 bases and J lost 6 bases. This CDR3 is CASSTSGRGFGDTQYF. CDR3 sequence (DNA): TGTGCCAGCAGCACTAGCGGGAGAGGGTTCGGGGATACGCAGTATTTT.

The CDR3, as DNA: TGTGCCAGCAGCTATAGGGCTAGCGGGATCAATGAGCAGTTCTTC. Translating it yields CASSYRASGINEQFF. The gene calls are TRBV21-1 and TRBJ2-1; TRBD2, the table's D call, lacks a check against the DNA. TRBV21-1 is flagged as a pseudogene. The CDR3 contains 15 residues.

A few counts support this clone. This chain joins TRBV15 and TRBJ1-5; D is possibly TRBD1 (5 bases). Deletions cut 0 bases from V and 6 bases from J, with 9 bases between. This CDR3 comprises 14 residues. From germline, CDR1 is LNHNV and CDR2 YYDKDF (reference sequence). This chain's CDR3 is CATSRDGGTQPQHF. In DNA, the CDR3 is TGTGCCACCAGCAGAGATGGGGGGACTCAGCCCCAGCATTTT.

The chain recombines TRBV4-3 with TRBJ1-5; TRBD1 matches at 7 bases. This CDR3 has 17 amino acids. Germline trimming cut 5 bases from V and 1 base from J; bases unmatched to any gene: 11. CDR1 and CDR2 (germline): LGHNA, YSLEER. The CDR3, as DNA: TGCGCCAGCAGCTTACACCGGACAGGAGGAAGCAATCAGCCCCAGCATTTT. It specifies CASSLHRTGGSNQPQHF.

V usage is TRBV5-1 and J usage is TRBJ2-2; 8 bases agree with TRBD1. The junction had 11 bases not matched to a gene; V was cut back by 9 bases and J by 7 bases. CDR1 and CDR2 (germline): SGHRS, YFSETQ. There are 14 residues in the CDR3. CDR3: CATSGRGLDGELFF. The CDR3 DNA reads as TGCGCCACCTCCGGCAGGGGGCTTGACGGGGAGCTGTTTTTT.

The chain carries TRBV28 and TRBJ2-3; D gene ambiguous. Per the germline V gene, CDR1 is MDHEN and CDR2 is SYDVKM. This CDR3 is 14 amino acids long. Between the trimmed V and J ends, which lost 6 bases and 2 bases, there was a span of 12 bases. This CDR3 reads CASRERIFTDTQYF. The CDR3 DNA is TGTGCCAGCAGGGAGAGAATTTTCACAGATACGCAGTATTTT.

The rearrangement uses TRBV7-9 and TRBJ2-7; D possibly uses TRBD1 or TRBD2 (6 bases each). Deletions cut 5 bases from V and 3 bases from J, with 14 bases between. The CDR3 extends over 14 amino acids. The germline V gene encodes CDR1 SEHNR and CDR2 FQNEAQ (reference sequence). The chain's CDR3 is CASSAAGGIYEQYF. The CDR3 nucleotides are TGTGCCAGCAGCGCCGCCGGGGGCATCTACGAGCAGTACTTC.